A selection of T cell receptor beta chains follows, all from one sample in a study of blood T cell repertoires in COVID-19. Only in-frame clones appear in the TCRdb table, and some are missing; sequencing was by immunoSEQ multiplex PCR. The profile covers about 170,000 clones, with roughly 90% appearing a single time and around 9.9% taken by the ten largest. Material for sequencing was peripheral blood. These receptors all stem from a woman aged 55 to 70 with COVID-19, enrolled during active disease. CDR3s include the opening cysteine and the closing phenylalanine or tryptophan. The D gene is left open where the match is weak. Clone size is shown for a subset of rows, as once, few, many or a class of expanded clone.

TRBJ2-7 15 TRBV29-1 once - CGVVVLRVEAYEQYF TGCGGCGTCGTAGTGTTGAGAGTGGAGGCCTACGAGCAGTACTTC
TRBJ1-6 15 TRBV27 - - CASSLLSGAAATFHF TGTGCCAGCAGTTTATTAAGTGGGGCGGCAGCCACATTCCACTTT
TRBJ2-7 12 TRBV14 - - CASSWTAYEQYF TGTGCCAGCAGCTGGACAGCCTACGAGCAGTACTTC
TRBJ2-7 16 TRBV5-6 - - CASSATDASVLYEQYF TGTGCCAGCAGCGCGACCGATGCTAGCGTCCTCTACGAGCAGTACTTC
TRBJ1-1 14 TRBV29-1 once - CSVEDGVRNTEAFF TGCAGCGTTGAAGATGGAGTCAGGAACACTGAAGCTTTCTTT
TRBJ2-7 14 TRBV30 - - CAWSVHQGFYEQYF TGTGCCTGGAGTGTACATCAGGGCTTCTACGAGCAGTACTTC
TRBJ2-3 17 TRBV11-2 - TRBD1 CASSPAMGQKLTDTQYF TGTGCCAGCAGCCCCGCGATGGGACAGAAACTCACAGATACGCAGTATTTT
TRBJ2-1 14 TRBV10-1 - TRBD2 CATVSGSSGSWQFF TGCGCCACCGTATCCGGGTCTAGCGGGAGCTGGCAGTTCTTC
TRBJ1-5 14 TRBV6-6 - TRBD1 CASRPGGSNQPQHF TGTGCCAGCAGACCAGGGGGCAGCAATCAGCCCCAGCATTTT
TRBJ1-6 15 TRBV27 - - CASSFPGATNSPLHF TGTGCCAGCAGTTTCCCAGGGGCGACCAATTCACCCCTCCACTTT
TRBJ1-1 13 TRBV11-3 - - CASSLSPNTEAFF TGTGCCAGCAGCTTATCTCCGAACACTGAAGCTTTCTTT
TRBJ1-5 17 TRBV7-9 - TRBD1 CASSFWTGGRGNQPQHF TGTGCCAGCAGCTTTTGGACAGGGGGCCGTGGCAATCAGCCCCAGCATTTT
TRBJ2-2 16 TRBV9 once - CASSVGPPGTFGELFF TGTGCCAGCAGCGTAGGCCCGCCAGGTACCTTTGGGGAGCTGTTTTTT
TRBJ2-2 14 TRBV5-5 - - CASSLSGLRGELFF TGTGCCAGCAGCTTGAGTGGTTTGCGGGGGGAGCTGTTTTTT
TRBJ2-7 11 TRBV18 - TRBD2 CASVGGDEQYF TGTGCCAGCGTCGGGGGGGACGAGCAGTACTTC
TRBJ2-4 15 TRBV18 - - CASSPDRPGENIQYF TGTGCCAGCTCACCAGATAGGCCAGGGGAAAACATTCAGTACTTC
TRBJ2-7 11 TRBV30 - TRBD1 CAWGQAYEQYF TGTGCCTGGGGACAGGCTTACGAGCAGTACTTC
TRBJ1-1 17 TRBV5-1 - TRBD1 CASSPPGQAIKGTEAFF TGCGCCAGCAGCCCGCCGGGACAGGCCATTAAGGGGACTGAAGCTTTCTTT
TRBJ2-1 16 TRBV19 - TRBD1 CASSIFPGTATNEQFF TGTGCCAGTAGTATCTTTCCCGGGACAGCAACCAATGAGCAGTTCTTC
TRBJ2-7 11 TRBV30 - - CAWSARGEQYF TGTGCCTGGAGTGCCCGGGGTGAGCAGTACTTC
TRBJ2-7 13 TRBV5-1 - - CASSLAGRSEQYF TGCGCCAGCAGCTTAGCAGGGAGGAGCGAGCAGTACTTC